This passage covers 30 T cell receptor beta chains from one sample sequenced in a study of blood T cells in healthy people across ages. The second PCR ran about 6 to 11 cycles with a sample-barcoded 5' primer and J-beta primers. TCRdb ran MiXCR on the 5' RACE reads and lists one entry per CDR3 protein. This table has almost 1 million distinct CDR3 sequences, roughly 51% appearing once. Sequenced input: blood. Source of these receptors: a woman aged 60-70 years in good health.

The V gene is TRBV7-9, the J gene TRBJ1-6, with D tentatively TRBD1 (6 bases). The CDR3 extends over 17 amino acids. Trimming pared 0 bases from V and 7 bases from J, leaving 16 bases between. The germline gives CDR1 SEHNR, CDR2 FQNEAQ (reference sequence). The CDR3 reads CASSLARGTGRNSPLHF. In nucleotides, the CDR3 is TGTGCCAGCAGCTTAGCACGAGGTACAGGGAGGAATTCACCCCTCCACTTT.

The CDR3: CASSVLPAALSTDTQYF. The CDR3 DNA follows: TGTGCCAGCAGCGTCCTGCCGGCGGCCCTAAGCACAGATACGCAGTATTTT. This chain joins TRBV12-1 and TRBJ2-3; TRBD2 is the table's D call, not checked against the DNA. TRBV12-1 is a documented pseudogene. CDR3 size: 17 residues.

The chain has TRBV7-9 and TRBJ1-1, with D unresolved. This CDR3 comprises 14 residues. From germline, CDR1 is SEHNR and CDR2 FQNEAQ (reference sequence). The V gene lost 4 bases and the J gene lost 5 bases, with 14 bases spanning the gap. As DNA, the CDR3 is TGTGCCAGCAGCTCCGAAGACATAACTACTGAAGCTTTCTTT. It specifies CASSSEDITTEAFF.

V gene TRBV5-6 combines with J gene TRBJ1-5, with a possible D match to TRBD1 (5 bases). CDR1 is SGHDT, CDR2 YYEEEE, per germline. The CDR3 runs to 13 residues. The V end was cut by 2 bases, the J end by 9 bases, with 12 bases between. The CDR3: CASSFGGSRPQHF. The CDR3 DNA follows: TGTGCCAGCAGCTTCGGGGGTTCAAGGCCCCAGCATTTT.

The V and J genes are TRBV6-1 and TRBJ1-6; 12 bases match TRBD1. This CDR3 is built from 18 residues. V gave up 5 bases and J gave up 7 bases; unmatched junction bases: 12. Germline CDR1 MNHNS, CDR2 SASEGT. CDR3 nucleotide sequence: TGTGCCAGCAGTCCCGGGACAGGGGGCGCTTCGGGGAATTCACCCCTCCACTTT. It is translated as CASSPGTGGASGNSPLHF.

This chain links TRBV2 with TRBJ1-2; TRBD1 matches at 9 bases. The junction had 16 bases not matched to a gene; V was cut back by 5 bases and J by 3 bases. The length of the CDR3 is 18 residues. The germline gives CDR1 SNHLY, CDR2 FYNNEI. The chain's CDR3 is CASSSRMTGGGLHYGYTF. DNA of the CDR3: TGTGCCAGCAGTTCACGGATGACAGGGGGAGGCCTCCACTATGGCTACACCTTC.

The rearrangement uses TRBV4-3 and TRBJ2-3, with D possibly being TRBD1 (5 bases). The germline V and J ends were trimmed by 5 bases and 0 bases, with 18 bases remaining between them. This CDR3 has 17 residues. Germline V CDR1 and CDR2: LGHNA, YSLEER. CDR3 DNA: TGCGCCAGCAGCAAAGGGGCACAGTTGGCTAGCACAGATACGCAGTATTTT. This codes for CASSKGAQLASTDTQYF.

The chain joins TRBV2 to TRBJ1-6; D is undetermined. Trimming stripped 5 bases from V and 8 bases from J, with 10 bases between. CDR1 SNHLY and CDR2 FYNNEI come from the germline V gene. The CDR3 sequence is 13 residues long. The CDR3 here is CASSNEEDSPLHF. CDR3 nucleotides: TGTGCCAGCAGTAATGAGGAGGATTCACCCCTCCACTTT. The full variable domain, completed using reference TRBV2 and TRBJ1-6, is EPEVTQTPSHQVTQMGQEVILRCVPISNHLYFYWYRQILGQKVEFLVSFYNNEISEKSEIFDDQFSVERPDGSNFTLKIRSTKLEDSAMYFCASSNEEDSPLHFGNGTRLTVT.

This clonotype occurred a few times. This rearrangement joins TRBV29-1 to TRBJ2-5; perhaps TRBD2 as D (6 bases). This CDR3 has 13 amino acids. The germline V gene has CDR1 SQVTM and CDR2 ANQGSEA. The germline V and J ends were trimmed by 4 bases and 11 bases, with 20 bases remaining between them. The CDR3 DNA reads as TGCAGCGTTGTTGGGACTCTCGGATGGGAGCAGTACTTC. It codes for CSVVGTLGWEQYF.

The V call is TRBV7-2, the J call TRBJ2-3; D unclear. CDR1 SGHTA and CDR2 FQGNSA come from the germline V gene. This CDR3 has 13 amino acids. V lost 5 bases to trimming and J lost 4 bases, with 10 bases between them. The CDR3 protein is CASSLFESDTQYF. CDR3 nucleotide sequence: TGTGCCAGCAGCCTATTCGAATCAGATACGCAGTATTTT. Filled out from reference TRBV7-2 and TRBJ2-3, the complete variable domain reads GAGVSQSPSNKVTEKGKDVELRCDPISGHTALYWYRQSLGQGLEFLIYFQGNSAPDKSGLPSDRFSAERTGGSVSTLTIQRTQQEDSAVYLCASSLFESDTQYFGPGTRLTVL.

The chain couples TRBV20-1 to TRBJ1-1, with TRBD1 matching over 9 bases. The V segment lost 3 bases and the J segment 6 bases; nucleotides outside the gene matches: 8. Germline CDR1 and CDR2: DFQATT and SNEGSKA (reference sequence). The CDR3 spans 14 residues. The CDR3 DNA follows: TGCAGTGCTAGTAGGGGGACAGGGTTGGCTGAAGCTTTCTTT. Protein: CSASRGTGLAEAFF.

V and J are TRBV20-1 and TRBJ2-7; perhaps TRBD1 as D (6 bases). V gave up 6 bases and J gave up 3 bases, with 18 bases separating them. CDR3 length equals 14 residues. Germline CDR1 DFQATT, CDR2 SNEGSKA (reference sequence). The CDR3 coding sequence is TGCAGTGCGGACAGCTCAGGGTTTAACTACGAGCAGTACTTC. Translating it yields CSADSSGFNYEQYF.

This sequence joins TRBV29-1 and TRBJ2-7; 7 positions match TRBD1. The CDR3 sequence is 13 residues long. Germline CDR1 reads SQVTM; CDR2 reads ANQGSEA. Losses at the gene ends were 0 bases for V and 2 bases for J; bases not matched to a gene: 1. The CDR3 is CSVEEGTAYEQYF. CDR3 nucleotide sequence: TGCAGCGTTGAAGAAGGGACAGCCTACGAGCAGTACTTC.

This rearrangement joins TRBV25-1 to TRBJ2-7, with TRBD1 matching 8 bases. The CDR3 consists of 14 residues. CDR1 MGHDK and CDR2 SYGVNS come from the germline V gene. With V trimmed by 5 bases and J by 5 bases, 8 bases remained unmatched. The CDR3 DNA reads TGTGCCAGCAGTCAGTGGACAGGGAACAACGAGCAGTACTTC. This encodes CASSQWTGNNEQYF.

The chain combines TRBV29-1 with TRBJ2-6, with 11 nucleotides matching TRBD1. Germline V gives CDR1 SQVTM, CDR2 ANQGSEA. The CDR3 covers 18 residues. V dropped 1 base and J dropped 0; count of bases not matched to a gene: 5. CDR3 region: CSVEGGTGGPSGANVLTF. CDR3 in DNA: TGCAGCGTTGAAGGGGGGACAGGGGGGCCCTCTGGGGCCAACGTCCTGACTTTC.

In its sample, this clonotype was seen a few times. The CDR3 sequence: CASNPPTTDTQYF. CDR3 DNA sequence: TGTGCCAGCAACCCCCCCACCACAGATACGCAGTATTTT. The rearrangement uses TRBV28 and TRBJ2-3; D unresolved. The CDR3 has 13 residues. V was shortened by 7 bases and J by 2 bases, with 10 bases between the two germline ends. Germline V gene lookup returns CDR1 MDHEN and CDR2 SYDVKM. The variable domain in full, completed from reference TRBV28 and TRBJ2-3, reads DVKVTQSSRYLVKRTGEKVFLECVQDMDHENMFWYRQDPGLGLRLIYFSYDVKMKEKGDIPEGYSVSREKKERFSLILESASTNQTSMYLCASNPPTTDTQYFGPGTRLTVL.

The V gene is TRBV6-5, the J gene TRBJ2-7, with D tentatively TRBD1 (6 bases). This CDR3 has 17 residues. Germline-derived CDR1 and CDR2 are MNHEY and SVGAGI. V was pared by 2 bases and J by 2 bases, with 19 bases between. CDR3 amino acids: CASSYMSRGTRPYEQYF. CDR3 in DNA: TGTGCCAGCAGTTACATGAGTAGGGGGACAAGACCCTACGAGCAGTACTTC.

The count of this clonotype is one. V usage is TRBV7-8 and J usage is TRBJ2-7; D uncertain. Trimming removed 4 bases at V and 3 bases at J, with 7 bases between. In germline, CDR1 is SGHVS, CDR2 FQNEAQ. The CDR3 is 12 amino acids. CDR3 in DNA: TGTGCCAGCAGCTCCTCTCACTACGAGCAGTACTTC. It codes for CASSSSHYEQYF.

This clonotype was picked up a small number of times. V gene TRBV20-1 combines with J gene TRBJ1-5, with a possible D match to TRBD1 (5 bases). Per germline, CDR1 DFQATT and CDR2 SNEGSKA (reference sequence). There are 15 residues in the CDR3. Deletions cut 0 bases from V and 0 bases from J, with 9 bases between. The CDR3 protein is CSAREDSFSNQPQHF. Here the CDR3 DNA reads TGCAGTGCTAGAGAAGACAGTTTTAGCAATCAGCCCCAGCATTTT.

This clonotype turned up a few times. The V gene is TRBV7-9, the J gene TRBJ2-5; D is ambiguous. The V end was cut by 2 bases, the J end by 4 bases, with 11 bases between. The CDR3 sequence is 14 residues long. Looked up from germline, CDR1 is SEHNR and CDR2 is FQNEAQ (reference sequence). The DNA of the CDR3 is TGTGCCAGCAGCTTAAATTCGGTTCCAGAGACCCAGTACTTC. Translated: CASSLNSVPETQYF.

This clonotype was counted a few times. The chain is built from TRBV12-3 or TRBV12-4 and TRBJ2-4, with unresolved D. The V gene lost 3 bases and the J gene lost 4 bases, with 10 bases spanning the gap. This CDR3 contains 14 residues. Here the CDR3 reads CASSFSARKNIQYF. The CDR3, as DNA: TGTGCCAGCAGTTTTTCGGCCAGAAAAAACATTCAGTACTTC.

Of note for this clonotype: A junction boundary mismatches the germline segment, possibly from a read error. The rearrangement uses TRBV27 and TRBJ2-7, with D tentatively TRBD1 or TRBD2 (5 bases each). Germline lookup yields CDR1 MNHEY and CDR2 SMNVEV (reference sequence). The CDR3 is made up of 12 amino acids. DNA of the CDR3: TGTGCCAGCATTTTACTGAGGGGCGAGCAGTACTTC. This gives the protein CASILLRGEQYF.

This clonotype appeared a few times. The chain is built from TRBV5-1 and TRBJ2-2; TRBD1 might be the D (5 bases). V was trimmed by 5 bases and J by 4 bases, leaving 18 bases between them. This CDR3 has 16 amino acids. CDR1 is SGHRS and CDR2 is YFSETQ in the germline V gene. CDR3 protein: CASRADIRVITGELFF. In DNA, the CDR3 is TGCGCCAGCAGGGCCGATATCAGGGTTATCACCGGGGAGCTGTTTTTT.

The V and J genes are TRBV3-1 and TRBJ2-7, with 7 bases matching TRBD2. V lost 0 bases and J lost 2; bases outside the gene matches: 7. Germline CDR1 is LGHDT and CDR2 is YNNKEL (reference sequence). This CDR3 region has 16 residues. This CDR3 reads CASSQENQAGAYEQYF. CDR3 nucleotides: TGTGCCAGCAGCCAAGAAAACCAGGCGGGGGCCTACGAGCAGTACTTC.

As concerns this clonotype: A read error is likely, as this CDR3 ends without the conserved phenylalanine or tryptophan. This chain connects TRBV20-1 to TRBJ2-7, with D perhaps being TRBD1 or TRBD2 (6 bases each). Germline-derived CDR1 and CDR2 are DFQATT and SNEGSKA (reference sequence). The length of the CDR3 is 15 residues. With 6 bases removed from V and 0 bases from J, the gap between germline ends came to 18 bases. The CDR3 reads CSAIPRGGSSYEQYL. CDR3 in DNA: TGCAGTGCAATCCCCAGGGGAGGAAGCTCCTACGAGCAGTACTTA.

Only a few counts were recorded for this clonotype. J is TRBJ2-6 and V is TRBV7-9; D is possibly TRBD1 or TRBD2 (6 bases each). In germline, CDR1 is SEHNR, CDR2 FQNEAQ (reference sequence). Trimming stripped 2 bases from V and 0 bases from J, with 20 bases between. The CDR3 loop spans 20 amino acids. CDR3 residues: CASSLFTRGTPYSGANVLTF. CDR3 coding DNA: TGTGCCAGCAGCTTATTTACCCGGGGGACACCATACTCTGGGGCCAACGTCCTGACTTTC.

The rearrangement links TRBV7-2 to TRBJ2-1; a possible D gene is TRBD1 (6 bases). The germline gives CDR1 SGHTA, CDR2 FQGNSA. V was clipped by 9 bases and J by 8 bases, with 26 bases between them. The CDR3 runs 16 residues. The CDR3 nucleotides read TGTGCCAGGACAGGCCTGTTCGGATCGCCTACCCATGAGCAGTTCTTC. It yields the protein CARTGLFGSPTHEQFF.

The gene calls are TRBV7-2 and TRBJ1-2, with D hard to call. V was cut by 1 base and J by 0 bases, with 9 bases left in between. From germline, CDR1 is SGHTA and CDR2 FQGNSA. The CDR3 totals 15 residues. The CDR3 DNA reads as TGTGCCAGCAGCTTAGACGCAAGTTCTAACTATGGCTACACCTTC. Translation: CASSLDASSNYGYTF.

The count of this clonotype is one. V is TRBV14 and J is TRBJ2-3, with 8 bases fitting TRBD1. This CDR3 is built from 17 residues. CDR1 SGHDN and CDR2 FVKESK come from the germline V gene. Trimming at V came to 0 bases and at J to 6 bases, leaving 11 bases not matched to a gene. CDR3 bases: TGTGCCAGCAGCCAAGATGAAGCGGACAGGGTCATGGATACGCAGTATTTT. It is translated as CASSQDEADRVMDTQYF.

This clonotype has a handful of counts. J is TRBJ2-1 and V is TRBV12-3 or TRBV12-4; maybe TRBD2 (6 bases). V gave up 5 bases and J gave up 10 bases, with 12 bases separating them. This CDR3 is built from 12 residues. The CDR3 region is CASSPGTREQFF. CDR3 nucleotides: TGTGCCAGCAGTCCCGGGACTCGCGAGCAGTTCTTC.